Below are 9 T cell receptor beta chains sequenced from a single sample in a study of blood T cell repertoires in COVID-19. Assay used: immunoSEQ multiplex PCR; TCRdb lists only in-frame clones, some missing. Of 50,000 to 65,000 clones listed, 75% to 90% are singletons. Material for sequencing was peripheral blood. These TCRs come from a human donor in a cohort sampled during active COVID-19.

The chain uses TRBV28 and TRBJ1-1; 8 bases agree with TRBD1. Germline V gives CDR1 MDHEN, CDR2 SYDVKM. Unmatched junction bases numbered 8, after V lost 5 bases and J lost 6 bases. The CDR3 runs to 14 residues. This CDR3 is CASSGRQGRAEAFF. The CDR3 DNA sequence: TGTGCCAGCAGTGGGAGACAGGGGCGGGCTGAAGCTTTCTTT.

The chain has TRBV7-9 and TRBJ1-5, with 7 bases identical to TRBD1. V gave up 5 bases and J gave up 4 bases; unmatched junction bases: 5. This CDR3 contains 14 residues. The germline CDR1 and CDR2 sequences are SEHNR and FQNEAQ (reference sequence). CDR3 nucleotide sequence: TGTGCCAGCAGCCCAGGGACAGCAAATCAGCCCCAGCATTTT. Protein: CASSPGTANQPQHF.

This chain joins TRBV7-8 and TRBJ1-1; the D is unclear. Germline V lookup: CDR1 SGHVS, CDR2 FQNEAQ. The CDR3 sequence is 14 residues long. V dropped 1 base and J dropped 0 bases, with 6 bases sitting between them. The CDR3 loop is CASSLEYMNTEAFF. CDR3 nucleotides: TGTGCCAGCAGCTTAGAGTACATGAACACTGAAGCTTTCTTT.

V usage is TRBV18 and J usage is TRBJ2-2, with a tentative D call TRBD2 (6 bases). The CDR3 totals 15 residues. Trimming left V 2 bases short and J 5 bases short, with 12 bases between. Germline V gene data show CDR1 as KGHSH and CDR2 as LQKENI. The DNA of the CDR3 is TGTGCCAGCTCACCAGTGTCTAGCGCGACCGGGGAGCTGTTTTTT. This sequence encodes CASSPVSSATGELFF.

The rearrangement joins TRBV5-6 to TRBJ2-7, with D possibly TRBD1 on 5 matching bases. Per germline, CDR1 SGHDT and CDR2 YYEEEE. There are 14 residues in the CDR3. Trimming stripped 4 bases from V and 5 bases from J, with 16 bases between. CDR3 region: CASSPLGPKDEQYF. In nucleotides, the CDR3 is TGTGCCAGCAGCCCTTTGGGGCCAAAGGACGAGCAGTACTTC.

For the CDR3, the DNA is TGTGCCAGCAGTTACTTCGCTCGGGACAGGGGTTACTACGAGCAGTACTTC. This sequence encodes CASSYFARDRGYYEQYF. The chain has TRBV6-2 or TRBV6-3 and TRBJ2-7; 10 nucleotides align to TRBD1. The V gene end was trimmed by 1 base and the J gene end by 3 bases; junction bases not matched to a gene: 9. The CDR3 runs 17 residues. From germline, CDR1 is MNHEY and CDR2 SVGEGT.

The gene calls are TRBV9 and TRBJ1-1, with D unclear. The CDR3 has 14 amino acids. CDR1 SGDLS and CDR2 YYNGEE come from the germline V gene. Trimming removed 2 bases at V and 1 base at J, with 9 bases between. The CDR3 DNA reads TGTGCCAGCAGCGTTAGGCAGGCGAACACTGAAGCTTTCTTT. Translation: CASSVRQANTEAFF.

The chain recombines TRBV6-1 with TRBJ1-1; D uncertain. Trimming cost V 3 bases and J 0 bases, with 14 bases left between them. The germline V gene encodes CDR1 MNHNS and CDR2 SASEGT. The CDR3 contains 16 residues. The CDR3 is CASSDYFTGMNTEAFF. In DNA form, the CDR3 reads TGTGCCAGCAGTGACTACTTCACGGGGATGAACACTGAAGCTTTCTTT.

J is TRBJ2-7 and V is TRBV29-1, with 8 positions matching TRBD1. Germline V gene data show CDR1 as SQVTM and CDR2 as ANQGSEA. J was trimmed by 3 bases and V by 0 bases; bases with no gene match: 10. The CDR3 length is 16 residues. CDR3 sequence (DNA): TGCAGCGTTGAAGACCTTAGCCGGACAGGGAGCTACGAGCAGTACTTC. Amino acids: CSVEDLSRTGSYEQYF.